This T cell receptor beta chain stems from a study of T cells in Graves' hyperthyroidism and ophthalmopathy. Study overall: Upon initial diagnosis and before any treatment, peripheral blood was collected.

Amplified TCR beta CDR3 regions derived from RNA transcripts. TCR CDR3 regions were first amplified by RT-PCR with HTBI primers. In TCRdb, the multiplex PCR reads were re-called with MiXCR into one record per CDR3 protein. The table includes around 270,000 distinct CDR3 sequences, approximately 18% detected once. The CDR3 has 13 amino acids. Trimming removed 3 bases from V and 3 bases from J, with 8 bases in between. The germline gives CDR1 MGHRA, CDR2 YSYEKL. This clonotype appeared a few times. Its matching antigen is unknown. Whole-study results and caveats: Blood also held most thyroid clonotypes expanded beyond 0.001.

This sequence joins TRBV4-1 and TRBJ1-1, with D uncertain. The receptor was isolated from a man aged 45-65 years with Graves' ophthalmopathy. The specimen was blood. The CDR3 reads CASSHSGDTEAFF. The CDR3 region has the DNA TGCGCCAGCAGCCACTCTGGGGACACTGAAGCTTTCTTT.